The clone carrying this T cell receptor beta chain was counted at least ten times. Its target is not known. Each TCR transcript was tagged with a 10-nucleotide random UMI during 5'RACE. Each CDR3 protein gets one entry after TCRdb re-called the 5' RACE reads with MiXCR. The sample lists 70,000 or so distinct CDR3 sequences; 3.2% were seen once. The V end was cut by 0 bases, the J end by 7 bases, with 15 bases between. The CDR3 runs to 15 residues. CDR1 is SGHTA, CDR2 FQGNSA, per germline. These data come from a study of neurological immune-mediated disorders. Study-wide points: For the multiple sclerosis repertoire cluster, an association with any clinical or MRI feature was absent.

The J gene is TRBJ1-2, the V gene TRBV7-2, with D possibly TRBD1 on 6 matching bases. The clonotype comes from a woman aged 45-60 years with multiple sclerosis. The sequenced material came from PBMCs. The chain's CDR3 is CASSLAGGARGGYTF. DNA for the CDR3: TGTGCCAGCAGCTTAGCCGGGGGCGCCCGGGGTGGCTACACCTTC. The full variable domain, with the rest looked up from reference TRBV7-2 and TRBJ1-2, is GAGVSQSPSNKVTEKGKDVELRCDPISGHTALYWYRQSLGQGLEFLIYFQGNSAPDKSGLPSDRFSAERTGGSVSTLTIQRTQQEDSAVYLCASSLAGGARGGYTFGSGTRLTVV.